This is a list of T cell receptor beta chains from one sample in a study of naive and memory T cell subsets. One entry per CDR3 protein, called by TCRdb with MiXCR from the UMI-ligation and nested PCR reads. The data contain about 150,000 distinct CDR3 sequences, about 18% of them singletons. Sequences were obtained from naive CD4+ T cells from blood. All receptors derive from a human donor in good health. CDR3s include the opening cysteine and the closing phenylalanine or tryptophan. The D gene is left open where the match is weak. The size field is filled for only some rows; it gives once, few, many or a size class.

CDR3 DNA: TGTGCCAGCAGCCCACAGGACTTCAGGATGAACAATGAGCAGTTCTTC
CDR3 protein: CASSPQDFRMNNEQFF
J gene: TRBJ2-1
D gene: NA
V gene: TRBV14
clone size: few

CDR3 DNA: TGTGCCAGCCGCGGACAGTCTGGGGGGCCCCAGCATTTT
CDR3 protein: CASRGQSGGPQHF
J gene: TRBJ1-5
D gene: NA
V gene: TRBV27
clone size: NA

CDR3 DNA: TGTGCCAGCACCGGATCGCAAACTAGCGGGAGAATCTTC
CDR3 protein: CASTGSQTSGRIF
J gene: TRBJ2-7
D gene: TRBD2
V gene: TRBV2
clone size: few

CDR3 DNA: TGTGCCAGCAGCTTAACGGGGCGTAGCAATCAGCCCCAGCATTTT
CDR3 protein: CASSLTGRSNQPQHF
J gene: TRBJ1-5
D gene: NA
V gene: TRBV7-3
clone size: NA

CDR3 DNA: TGTGCCAGCAGCTTGGATCGCACATTTAACTATGGCTACACCTTC
CDR3 protein: CASSLDRTFNYGYTF
J gene: TRBJ1-2
D gene: NA
V gene: TRBV5-6
clone size: NA

CDR3 DNA: TGCGCCAGCAGCCTAAGGGACGACTCGAACACTGAAGCTTTCTTT
CDR3 protein: CASSLRDDSNTEAFF
J gene: TRBJ1-1
D gene: NA
V gene: TRBV4-1
clone size: few

CDR3 DNA: TGTGCCAGCAGCGATACAGGGCGGGCTAGCAACGAGCAGTACTTC
CDR3 protein: CASSDTGRASNEQYF
J gene: TRBJ2-7
D gene: NA
V gene: TRBV7-9
clone size: few

CDR3 DNA: TGTGCCACCAGCAGGCGGGGGGCTAGAGATACGCAGTATTTT
CDR3 protein: CATSRRGARDTQYF
J gene: TRBJ2-3
D gene: TRBD2
V gene: TRBV15
clone size: NA

CDR3 DNA: TGTGCCAGCAAGTCCGACGGGAGCTCCTACAATGAGCAGTTCTTC
CDR3 protein: CASKSDGSSYNEQFF
J gene: TRBJ2-1
D gene: NA
V gene: TRBV7-3
clone size: many

CDR3 DNA: TGTGCCAGCAGCTTATGGGGTAGCAATCAGCCCCAGCATTTT
CDR3 protein: CASSLWGSNQPQHF
J gene: TRBJ1-5
D gene: NA
V gene: TRBV5-6
clone size: many

CDR3 DNA: TGTGCCAGCAGTCAGACTTATCAGCCCCAGCATTTT
CDR3 protein: CASSQTYQPQHF
J gene: TRBJ1-5
D gene: NA
V gene: TRBV28
clone size: many

CDR3 DNA: TGTGCCAGCAGCTTAGCGAGTACGGGAGGGTCAGAGACCCAGTACTTC
CDR3 protein: CASSLASTGGSETQYF
J gene: TRBJ2-5
D gene: TRBD2
V gene: TRBV7-2
clone size: many

CDR3 DNA: TGTGCCAGCAGCCGCCGGACTAGCGGGAGAAATAACGACGAGCAGTACTTC
CDR3 protein: CASSRRTSGRNNDEQYF
J gene: TRBJ2-7
D gene: TRBD2
V gene: TRBV5-6
clone size: many

CDR3 DNA: TGTGCCAGCAGCTTAAGAGAGGGTGAAAAACTGTTTTTT
CDR3 protein: CASSLREGEKLFF
J gene: TRBJ1-4
D gene: NA
V gene: TRBV7-2
clone size: few

CDR3 DNA: TGTGCCAGCGGGAGACAGGCGCCCTATGGCTACACCTTC
CDR3 protein: CASGRQAPYGYTF
J gene: TRBJ1-2
D gene: NA
V gene: TRBV2
clone size: NA

CDR3 DNA: TGTGCCTGGAGTCCTACGGGGAACACTGAAGCTTTCTTT
CDR3 protein: CAWSPTGNTEAFF
J gene: TRBJ1-1
D gene: NA
V gene: TRBV30
clone size: NA